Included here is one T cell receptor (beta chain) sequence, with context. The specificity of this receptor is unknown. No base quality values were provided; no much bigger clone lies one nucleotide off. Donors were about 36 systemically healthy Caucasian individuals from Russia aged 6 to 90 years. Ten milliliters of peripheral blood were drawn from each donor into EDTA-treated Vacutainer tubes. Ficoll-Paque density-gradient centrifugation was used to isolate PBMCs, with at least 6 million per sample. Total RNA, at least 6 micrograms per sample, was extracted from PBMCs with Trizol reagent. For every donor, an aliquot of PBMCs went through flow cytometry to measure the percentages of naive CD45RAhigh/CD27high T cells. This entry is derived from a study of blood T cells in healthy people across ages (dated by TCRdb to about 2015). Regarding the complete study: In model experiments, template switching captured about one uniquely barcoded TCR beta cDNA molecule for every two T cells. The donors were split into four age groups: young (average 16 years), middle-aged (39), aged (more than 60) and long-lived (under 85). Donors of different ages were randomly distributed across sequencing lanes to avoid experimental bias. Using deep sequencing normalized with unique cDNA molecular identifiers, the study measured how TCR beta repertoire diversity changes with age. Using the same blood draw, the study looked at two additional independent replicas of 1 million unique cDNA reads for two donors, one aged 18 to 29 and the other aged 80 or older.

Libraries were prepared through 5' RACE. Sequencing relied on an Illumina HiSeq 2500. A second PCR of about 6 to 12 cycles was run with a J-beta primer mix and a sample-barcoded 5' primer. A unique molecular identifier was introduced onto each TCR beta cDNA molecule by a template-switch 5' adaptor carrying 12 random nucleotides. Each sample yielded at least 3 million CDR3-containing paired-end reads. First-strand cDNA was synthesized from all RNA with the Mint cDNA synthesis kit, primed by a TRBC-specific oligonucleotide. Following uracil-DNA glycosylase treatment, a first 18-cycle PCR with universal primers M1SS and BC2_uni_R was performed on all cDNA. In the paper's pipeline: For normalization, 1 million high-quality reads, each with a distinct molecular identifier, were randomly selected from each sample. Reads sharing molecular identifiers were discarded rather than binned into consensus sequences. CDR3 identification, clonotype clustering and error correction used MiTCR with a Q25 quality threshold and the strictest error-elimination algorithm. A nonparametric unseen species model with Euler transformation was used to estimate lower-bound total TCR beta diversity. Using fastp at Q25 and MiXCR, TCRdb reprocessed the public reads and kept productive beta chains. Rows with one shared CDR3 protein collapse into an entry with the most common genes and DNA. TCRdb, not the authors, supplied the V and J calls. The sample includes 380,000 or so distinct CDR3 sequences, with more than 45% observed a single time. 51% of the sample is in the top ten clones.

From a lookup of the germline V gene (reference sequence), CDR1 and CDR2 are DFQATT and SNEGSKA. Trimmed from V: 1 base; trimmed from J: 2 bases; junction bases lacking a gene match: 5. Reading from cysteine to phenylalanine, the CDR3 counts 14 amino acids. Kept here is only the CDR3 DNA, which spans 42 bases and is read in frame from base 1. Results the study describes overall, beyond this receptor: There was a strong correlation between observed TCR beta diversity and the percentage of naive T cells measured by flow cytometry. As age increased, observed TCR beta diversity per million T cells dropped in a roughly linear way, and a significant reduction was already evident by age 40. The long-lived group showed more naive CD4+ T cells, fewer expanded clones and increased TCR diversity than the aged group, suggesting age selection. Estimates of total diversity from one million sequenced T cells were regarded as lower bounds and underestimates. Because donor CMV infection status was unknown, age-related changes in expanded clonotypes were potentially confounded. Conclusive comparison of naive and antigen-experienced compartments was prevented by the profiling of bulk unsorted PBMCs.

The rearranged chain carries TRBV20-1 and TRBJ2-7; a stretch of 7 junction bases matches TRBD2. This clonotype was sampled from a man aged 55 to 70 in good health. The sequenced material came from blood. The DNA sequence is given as TGCAGTGCTAGAGTGGGGGAGGGAGCCTACGAGCAGTACTTC. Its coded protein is CSARVGEGAYEQYF.